The rows below give T cell receptor beta chains drawn from one sample of a study of technical replicates of blood from several donors. Generated by immunoSEQ multiplex PCR, the TCRdb table keeps only in-frame clones and is missing some. The table has some 87,000 clones, 85% to 95% seen once. The sample consisted of T cells isolated from PBMCs. The origin of the receptors is a human donor in good health. Both conserved end residues are part of each CDR3. The D gene is left open where the match is weak. A row's size may be missing; if present it is once, few, many or a size class.

NA	TRBV28	NA	TRBJ1-4	TGTGCCAGCAGTTCAAGACATCCAACTAATGAAAAACTGTTTTTT	CASSSRHPTNEKLFF
TRBD2	TRBV4-1	NA	TRBJ2-1	TGCGCCAGCAGCCATAAAGCGGGAGGTTCCTACAATGAGCAGTTCTTC	CASSHKAGGSYNEQFF
TRBD2	TRBV5-6	NA	TRBJ2-1	TGTGCCAGCAGCCCCCGTAGGACTAGCGGTTACAATGAGCAGTTCTTC	CASSPRRTSGYNEQFF
NA	TRBV10-3	NA	TRBJ2-5	TGTGCCATCGCCCCTAATCCGGGATCCCAAGAGACCCAGTACTTC	CAIAPNPGSQETQYF
NA	TRBV2	once	TRBJ2-7	TGTGCCAGCGAGACTTCCTCCTACGAGCAGTACTTC	CASETSSYEQYF
TRBD1	TRBV4-1	once	TRBJ1-1	TGCGCCAGCAGCCAAGATCAGGGGGTCGCTGAAGCTTTCTTT	CASSQDQGVAEAFF
TRBD2	TRBV19	NA	TRBJ2-1	TGTGCCAGTAGTATTGTAATCGGGACTAGCGGGAGGACCTACAATGAGCAGTTCTTC	CASSIVIGTSGRTYNEQFF
NA	TRBV7-9	NA	TRBJ2-7	TGTGCCAGCAGAGACAGCTACGAGCAGTACTTC	CASRDSYEQYF
TRBD2	TRBV5-4	NA	TRBJ2-5	TGTGCCAGCAGCTTGGCCGGGACTAGACAAGAGACCCAGTACTTC	CASSLAGTRQETQYF
NA	TRBV15	NA	TRBJ1-1	TGTGCCACCAGCAGGGTTGGACAAAGGAACACTGAAGCTTTCTTT	CATSRVGQRNTEAFF
NA	TRBV5-6	NA	TRBJ1-5	TGTGCCAGCAGCTTGGCCAGTCTGATCGATCAGCCCCAGCATTTT	CASSLASLIDQPQHF
NA	TRBV27	NA	TRBJ2-4	TGTGCCAGCAGTTTCAGGGGGAACGAATTATTTAGGGGACTAGCCAAAAACATTCAGTACTTC	CASSFRGNELFRGLAKNIQYF
TRBD1	TRBV9	NA	TRBJ1-5	TGTGCCAGCGGGACAGGGAGTATGAGCAATCAGCCCCAGCATTTT	CASGTGSMSNQPQHF
TRBD1	TRBV5-1	NA	TRBJ2-5	TGCGCCAGCAGCCCGGGACAGGGGGACGGGGAGACCCAGTACTTC	CASSPGQGDGETQYF
NA	TRBV27	NA	TRBJ2-1	TGTGCCAGCGCGGAGACTCGGGGGAATGAGCAGTTCTTC	CASAETRGNEQFF
NA	TRBV6-4	NA	TRBJ2-7	TGTGCCAGCAGTCTGGGGGCGGAATCCTACGAGCAGTACTTC	CASSLGAESYEQYF
NA	TRBV30	NA	TRBJ1-2	TGTGCCTGGAGTGGCCCCGGAGGCGCGGAGGGCTACACCTTC	CAWSGPGGAEGYTF
TRBD2	TRBV6-5	NA	TRBJ2-2	TGTGCCAGCAGCTTAAGCGGGATCGGGGAGCTGTTTTTT	CASSLSGIGELFF
NA	TRBV7-2	NA	TRBJ2-1	TGTGCCAGCAACCTAGTTCTCCCCTACAATGAGCAGTTCTTC	CASNLVLPYNEQFF
NA	TRBV5-8	NA	TRBJ1-1	TGTGCCAGCAGCTTGTATGGGGCTCATAACACTGAAGCTTTCTTT	CASSLYGAHNTEAFF
TRBD2	TRBV4-3	NA	TRBJ2-1	TGCGCCAGCAGCCAAACGGGACTAGCCCATGAGCAGTTCTTC	CASSQTGLAHEQFF
NA	TRBV6-5	NA	TRBJ2-3	TGTGCCAGCAGTTACCCGGGGACAGATACGCAGTATTTT	CASSYPGTDTQYF
NA	TRBV28	NA	TRBJ2-1	TGTGCCAGCAGTAATAGCCGGAACAATGAGCAGTTCTTC	CASSNSRNNEQFF
NA	TRBV28	NA	TRBJ2-7	TGTGCCAGCACCGCCTACGAGCAGTACTTC	CASTAYEQYF
TRBD1	TRBV19	NA	TRBJ1-1	TGTGCCACTACGACAGGGAGAGAAATCACTGAAGCTTTCTTT	CATTTGREITEAFF
NA	TRBV10-3	NA	TRBJ2-6	TGTGCCACACAGGGCTCTGGGGCCAACGTCCTGACTTTC	CATQGSGANVLTF
TRBD2	TRBV5-1	NA	TRBJ2-3	TGCGCCAGCAGCTTTAGCGGGACTAGCACAGATACGCAGTATTTT	CASSFSGTSTDTQYF
NA	TRBV9	NA	TRBJ2-7	TGTGCCAGCAGCGTAGGTGGGGCTAGCTCCTACGAGCAGTACTTC	CASSVGGASSYEQYF
TRBD2	TRBV6-1	NA	TRBJ2-3	TGTGCCAGCAGTGATAGACTAGCGGGTAACCCAGATACGCAGTATTTT	CASSDRLAGNPDTQYF
NA	TRBV18	NA	TRBJ2-4	TGTGCCAGCTCACCAGGATTCACGGGGGTAGGGAACATTCAGTACTTC	CASSPGFTGVGNIQYF
NA	TRBV9	many	TRBJ2-6	TGTGCCAGCAGCGTAGGTTCGGGCTCTGGGGCCAACGTCCTGACTTTC	CASSVGSGSGANVLTF